The 21 T cell receptor beta chains below all came from one sample that was sequenced in a study of read filtering for tumor transcriptome and immune sequencing. From roughly 0.4 ug of RNA, a library with molecular barcoded alpha/delta and beta/gamma adaptors was made. TCRdb analysed the reads with MiXCR anew, one entry per CDR3 protein. The table has about 39,000 distinct CDR3 sequences, approximately 15% seen once. Sample: a population of CD138-negative cells sorted from bone marrow. The receptors were gathered from a donor aged 40 or over with multiple myeloma.

This clonotype was picked up many times. This sequence joins TRBV7-9 and TRBJ1-2; TRBD1 is a possible D gene (5 bases). V was cut by 5 bases and J by 3 bases, with 10 bases left in between. There are 13 residues in the CDR3. Germline V gene sequence: CDR1 SEHNR, CDR2 FQNEAQ (reference sequence). This CDR3 reads CASSPQGYYGYTF. Written as DNA, the CDR3 is TGTGCCAGCAGCCCCCAGGGTTACTATGGCTACACCTTC.

This clonotype has at least ten counts. The V gene is TRBV12-3 or TRBV12-4, the J gene TRBJ2-3; no clear D gene. CDR3 length equals 14 residues. V was shortened by 6 bases and J by 5 bases, with 15 bases between the two germline ends. The DNA of the CDR3 is TGTGCCAGCAGCTCACTGGGGAAGATAGATACGCAGTATTTT. Residues: CASSSLGKIDTQYF.

This clonotype appeared many times. The chain is built from TRBV29-1 and TRBJ1-1, with TRBD1 as a possible D gene (6 bases). Germline V CDR1 and CDR2: SQVTM, ANQGSEA. V gave up 8 bases and J gave up 6 bases, with 16 bases separating them. The CDR3 is 12 residues long. CDR3 in amino acids: CSTAGEASEAFF. The CDR3, as DNA: TGCAGCACGGCAGGGGAAGCTTCTGAAGCTTTCTTT.

A single count supports this clonotype. A single base is all that separates this from a far larger clone, so a read error is likely. The V and J genes are TRBV5-5 and TRBJ1-1, with D tentatively TRBD1 (6 bases). CDR1 is SGHKS and CDR2 is YYEKEE in the germline V gene (reference sequence). Trimming took 6 bases from V and 8 from J, leaving 14 bases between them. CDR3 length equals 12 residues. This chain's CDR3 is CASKGGGAEAFF. The CDR3 DNA is TGTGCCAGCAAAGGGGGGGGAGCGGAAGCTTTCTTT.

This clonotype was seen only a few times. The V gene is TRBV4-1, the J gene TRBJ2-7; TRBD1 agrees at 12 bases. Germline values: CDR1 MGHRA, CDR2 YSYEKL. The V and J ends lost 1 base and 7 bases, in that order; junction bases with no gene match: 11. CDR3 length: 17 residues. CDR3 sequence: CASSQAIVGTGGSEQYF. CDR3 bases: TGCGCCAGCAGCCAAGCGATTGTCGGGACAGGGGGCAGTGAGCAGTACTTC.

CDR3 residues: CASSFESPLHF. CDR3 bases: TGTGCCAGCAGTTTTGAGTCACCCCTCCACTTT. V usage is TRBV28 and J usage is TRBJ1-6; unclear D gene. The CDR3 extends over 11 amino acids. Between the trimmed V and J ends, which lost 3 bases and 10 bases, there was a span of 4 bases. Per the germline V gene, CDR1 is MDHEN and CDR2 is SYDVKM.

Turning to this clonotype: This likely stems from a read error, as it lies one base from a far larger clone. The chain uses TRBV5-1 and TRBJ2-1, with 7 bases aligning to TRBD1. This CDR3 spans 16 amino acids. The germline V gene encodes CDR1 SGHRS and CDR2 YFSETQ. Here the CDR3 DNA reads TGTGCCAGCAGCTTTTTAGACAGGGCGTTAAACATTGAGCAGTTCTTC. It encodes CASSFLDRALNIEQFF.

Worth noting for this clonotype: A much larger clone is a single base away; this may be a read error. The rearrangement uses TRBV18 and TRBJ2-1; D remains unclear. CDR1 is KGHSH, CDR2 LQKENI, per germline. Trimming took off 4 bases at V and 8 bases at J, with 9 bases between the two ends. The CDR3 has 12 residues. CDR3 in amino acids: CASSQQSDEQFF. The CDR3 region has the DNA TGTGCCAGCTCACAACAGAGTGATGAGCAGTTCTTC.

Many counts were recorded for this clonotype. This rearrangement joins TRBV6-6 to TRBJ1-5; D might be TRBD1 (5 bases). The germline V gene encodes CDR1 MNHNY and CDR2 SVGAGI (reference sequence). The V end was cut by 4 bases, the J end by 4 bases, with 17 bases between. CDR3 size: 16 residues. The CDR3 sequence: CASSLRSPGLNQPQHF. CDR3 in DNA: TGTGCCAGCAGTTTACGGAGCCCAGGGCTAAATCAGCCCCAGCATTTT.

This clonotype has only a few counts. The chain links TRBV4-2 to TRBJ2-3; 8 bases line up with TRBD2. The CDR3 extends over 16 amino acids. V gave up 4 bases and J gave up 1 base; unmatched junction bases: 7. The germline V gene has CDR1 LGHNA and CDR2 YNFKEQ. The CDR3 region has the DNA TGTGCCAGCAGCCTACCGGGGGGGGGCGGCACAGATACGCAGTATTTT. Protein product: CASSLPGGGGTDTQYF.

This clonotype has a count of ten or more. The CDR3 reads CASSSRQVETQYF. CDR3 bases: TGTGCCAGCAGTTCGCGACAGGTGGAGACCCAGTACTTC. The chain joins TRBV28 to TRBJ2-5; D is perhaps TRBD1 (6 bases). This CDR3 has 13 residues. Germline values: CDR1 MDHEN, CDR2 SYDVKM. Trimming left V 4 bases short and J 5 bases short, with 11 bases between.

This clonotype occurred many times. The gene calls are TRBV11-2 and TRBJ2-2, with 11 bases that match TRBD2. With V trimmed by 7 bases and J by 5 bases, 12 bases remained unmatched. The CDR3 sequence is 17 residues long. Looked up from germline, CDR1 is SGHAT and CDR2 is FQNNGV. CDR3 nucleotides: TGTGCCAGCACCCTTCCCCGGGCTAGCGGGAGGACCGGGGAGCTGTTTTTT. Translation: CASTLPRASGRTGELFF.

The table lists this clonotype with a few counts. No conserved phenylalanine or tryptophan ends this CDR3, so it is likely a read error. The chain joins TRBV20-1 to TRBJ2-5, with TRBD1 matching 8 bases. The CDR3 has 16 amino acids. The V and J ends lost 4 bases and 5 bases, in that order; junction bases with no gene match: 15. The germline gives CDR1 DFQATT, CDR2 SNEGSKA (reference sequence). CDR3 amino acids: CSAKGDRSSTRETQYL. The CDR3 DNA sequence: TGCAGTGCTAAAGGGGACAGGTCTTCGACGAGGGAGACCCAGTACCTC.

A remark on this clonotype: Its ends do not fully match the called genes, so a read error is possible. The chain uses TRBV9 and TRBJ2-1; perhaps TRBD2 as D (6 bases). Germline CDR1 reads SGDLS; CDR2 reads YYNGEE. This CDR3 comprises 14 residues. Here the CDR3 reads CASSRGRSYNEQLF. The CDR3 DNA follows: TGTGCCAGCAGCCGGGGGAGATCCTACAATGAGCAGCTCTTT.

This clonotype has ten or more counts. The chain joins TRBV11-3 to TRBJ2-5; 7 nucleotides align to TRBD1. V was pared by 5 bases and J by 4 bases, with 10 bases of the junction left unmatched. CDR1 is SGHNT and CDR2 is YENEEA in the germline V gene. The CDR3 loop spans 15 amino acids. In DNA, the CDR3 is TGTGCCAGCAGCCCGACGGTACAGGGGATAGAGACCCAGTACTTC. Translated, it gives CASSPTVQGIETQYF.

The chain combines TRBV6-5 with TRBJ2-7, with a weak D call TRBD2 (5 bases). Germline assignment: CDR1 MNHEY and CDR2 SVGAGI. The V end lost 2 bases, the J end lost 6 bases, and 5 bases lay between the germline ends. The length of the CDR3 is 11 residues. CDR3 amino acids: CASSYRGEQYF. DNA of the CDR3: TGTGCCAGCAGTTACCGGGGCGAGCAGTACTTC.

This clonotype has a count of ten or more. This chain's CDR3 is CASSAGIGSQETQYF. The CDR3 nucleotides are TGTGCCAGCAGTGCAGGGATCGGAAGCCAAGAGACCCAGTACTTC. The gene calls are TRBV6-5 and TRBJ2-5, with D maybe TRBD1 (5 bases). This CDR3 has 15 residues. Germline CDR1 reads MNHEY; CDR2 reads SVGAGI. The germline V and J ends were trimmed by 5 bases and 1 base, with 14 bases remaining between them.

As concerns this clonotype: One base separates it from a far larger clone, so it is likely a read error. The chain is built from TRBV6-5 and TRBJ2-1, with 10 positions matching TRBD1. The V gene's germline CDR1 is MNHEY and CDR2 SVGAGI. This CDR3 has 15 residues. Unmatched junction bases numbered 3, after V lost 6 bases and J lost 1 base. DNA for the CDR3: TGTGCCAGCAGGGGACAGGGGAAGTCCTACAATGAGCAGTTCTTC. This sequence encodes CASRGQGKSYNEQFF.

This clonotype was found a few times. One junction end does not reproduce the germline sequence, and a read error may be involved. The rearrangement links TRBV7-2 to TRBJ2-3; the match to TRBD2 covers 9 bases. CDR1 and CDR2 from the germline V gene are SGHTA and FQGNSA. The length of the CDR3 is 17 residues. The CDR3 DNA reads as TGTGCCAGCTGCTTAGTTAGGGCTAGCGGGATAGGATATACGCAGTATTTT. Encoded protein: CASCLVRASGIGYTQYF.

This clonotype was seen a few times. The chain couples TRBV7-3 to TRBJ1-5, with D unresolved. V was pared by 2 bases and J by 6 bases, with 8 bases between. The CDR3 runs 13 residues. CDR1 is SGHTA, CDR2 FQGTGA, per germline. Here the CDR3 DNA reads TGTGCCAGCAGCTTATCGTGGGGTCAGCCCCAGCATTTT. Residues: CASSLSWGQPQHF.

This clonotype was picked up many times. J is TRBJ2-7 and V is TRBV29-1; the D gene is possibly TRBD1 (6 bases). CDR3 length: 13 residues. Between the trimmed V and J ends, which lost 7 bases and 0 bases, there was a span of 13 bases. Per germline, CDR1 SQVTM and CDR2 ANQGSEA. The CDR3 DNA sequence: TGCAGCGGCCGGGACACCCACTCCTACGAGCAGTACTTC. Translated: CSGRDTHSYEQYF.